This is a list of T cell receptor beta chains from one sample in a study of T cells in Graves' hyperthyroidism and ophthalmopathy. TCRdb redid the calling of the multiplex PCR reads with MiXCR, one entry per CDR3 protein. The sample includes about 640,000 distinct CDR3 sequences, about 45% of them seen just once. The sample consisted of peripheral blood or thyroid tissue (not recorded which). Receptors were obtained from an adult man with Graves' disease, either hyperthyroidism or ophthalmopathy (not recorded which). Each CDR3 is given with its conserved first and last residue. D genes are given only for firm matches. Rows give clone size only sometimes, using once, few, many, or a class for an expanded clone.

V gene: TRBV7-3
J gene: TRBJ1-1
D gene: .
clone size: many
CDR3 protein: CASSFLTDTEAFF
CDR3 DNA: TGTGCCAGCAGCTTCCTTACTGACACTGAAGCTTTCTTT

V gene: TRBV15
J gene: TRBJ1-2
D gene: TRBD1
clone size: many
CDR3 protein: CATSRDLQGAWGGYTF
CDR3 DNA: TGTGCCACCAGCAGAGATCTCCAGGGGGCTTGGGGTGGCTACACCTTC

V gene: TRBV2
J gene: TRBJ2-2
D gene: .
clone size: few
CDR3 protein: CASSLIRRSGNTGELFF
CDR3 DNA: TGTGCCAGCAGCTTAATCCGCCGTAGCGGGAACACCGGGGAGCTGTTTTTT

V gene: TRBV20-1
J gene: TRBJ1-5
D gene: .
clone size: .
CDR3 protein: CSSGDSNQPQHF
CDR3 DNA: TGCAGCTCAGGGGATAGCAATCAGCCCCAGCATTTT

V gene: TRBV20-1
J gene: TRBJ1-5
D gene: TRBD1
clone size: .
CDR3 protein: CSANRQGGGINQPQHF
CDR3 DNA: TGCAGTGCTAACCGACAGGGGGGCGGAATTAATCAGCCCCAGCATTTT

V gene: TRBV7-6
J gene: TRBJ1-1
D gene: .
clone size: few
CDR3 protein: CASSLARGAGRRNTEAFF
CDR3 DNA: TGTGCCAGCAGCTTAGCGCGGGGTGCGGGTCGGAGGAACACTGAAGCTTTCTTT

V gene: TRBV7-9
J gene: TRBJ1-1
D gene: .
clone size: few
CDR3 protein: CASRIRVLNTEAFF
CDR3 DNA: TGTGCCAGCAGGATCCGGGTGCTGAACACTGAAGCTTTCTTT

V gene: TRBV6-1
J gene: TRBJ1-2
D gene: TRBD1
clone size: once
CDR3 protein: CASGDDRVDGYTF
CDR3 DNA: TGTGCCAGCGGTGATGACAGGGTTGATGGCTACACCTTC

V gene: TRBV7-2
J gene: TRBJ1-5
D gene: TRBD1
clone size: few
CDR3 protein: CASSYRDSIHSNQPQHF
CDR3 DNA: TGTGCCAGCAGCTACCGGGACAGCATTCATAGCAATCAGCCCCAGCATTTT

V gene: TRBV5-1
J gene: TRBJ1-1
D gene: TRBD1
clone size: .
CDR3 protein: CASSTTGQGKGNTEAFF
CDR3 DNA: TGTGCCAGCAGCACTACTGGACAGGGAAAGGGGAACACTGAAGCTTTCTTT

V gene: TRBV7-8
J gene: TRBJ1-1
D gene: TRBD1
clone size: .
CDR3 protein: CASSFRGLSKHMNTEAFF
CDR3 DNA: TGTGCCAGCAGTTTCAGGGGGCTGTCTAAGCACATGAACACTGAAGCTTTCTTT

V gene: TRBV20-1
J gene: TRBJ2-7
D gene: .
clone size: .
CDR3 protein: CSAVFRDGIYEQYF
CDR3 DNA: TGCAGTGCTGTTTTCCGGGACGGGATCTACGAGCAGTACTTC

V gene: TRBV7-9
J gene: TRBJ2-7
D gene: TRBD2
clone size: few
CDR3 protein: CASSHASGEAYEQYF
CDR3 DNA: TGTGCCAGCAGCCACGCTAGCGGCGAGGCCTACGAGCAGTACTTC

V gene: TRBV29-1
J gene: TRBJ1-4
D gene: .
clone size: .
CDR3 protein: CSVEDGRGVGKLFF
CDR3 DNA: TGCAGCGTTGAAGACGGCCGAGGGGTTGGAAAACTGTTTTTT

V gene: TRBV29-1
J gene: TRBJ1-1
D gene: TRBD1
clone size: .
CDR3 protein: CSAYGRDRAIRNTEAFF
CDR3 DNA: TGCAGTGCTTATGGCCGGGACAGGGCGATCCGAAACACTGAAGCTTTCTTT

V gene: TRBV24-1
J gene: TRBJ2-7
D gene: TRBD1
clone size: many
CDR3 protein: CATSDRGQGRREQYF
CDR3 DNA: TGTGCCACCAGTGATAGGGGACAGGGACGGCGAGAGCAGTACTTC

V gene: TRBV29-1
J gene: TRBJ1-1
D gene: .
clone size: .
CDR3 protein: CSVDGGRDTEAFF
CDR3 DNA: TGCAGCGTGGATGGGGGGCGGGACACTGAAGCTTTCTTT

V gene: TRBV25-1
J gene: TRBJ1-1
D gene: .
clone size: once
CDR3 protein: CASSNTQNTEAFF
CDR3 DNA: TGTGCCAGCAGTAATACACAGAACACTGAAGCTTTCTTT

V gene: TRBV29-1
J gene: TRBJ1-1
D gene: .
clone size: once
CDR3 protein: CSVEDSRNTEAFF
CDR3 DNA: TGCAGCGTTGAAGATTCGCGGAACACTGAAGCTTTCTTT

V gene: TRBV3-1
J gene: TRBJ1-1
D gene: .
clone size: .
CDR3 protein: CASSQSYGGTEAFF
CDR3 DNA: TGTGCCAGCAGCCAGAGCTACGGAGGGACTGAAGCTTTCTTT

V gene: TRBV13
J gene: TRBJ1-6
D gene: .
clone size: .
CDR3 protein: CASSLGKGFHNSPLHF
CDR3 DNA: TGTGCCAGCAGCTTAGGAAAGGGATTCCATAATTCACCCCTCCACTTT

V gene: TRBV19
J gene: TRBJ2-2
D gene: TRBD2
clone size: .
CDR3 protein: CASSPRRGLGSPGELFF
CDR3 DNA: TGTGCCAGTAGTCCCCGCCGGGGACTAGGATCACCTGGGGAGCTGTTTTTT

V gene: TRBV24-1
J gene: TRBJ2-5
D gene: .
clone size: .
CDR3 protein: CATSATNGLHQETQYF
CDR3 DNA: TGTGCCACCAGTGCTACGAACGGACTTCACCAAGAGACCCAGTACTTC

V gene: TRBV10-3
J gene: TRBJ1-2
D gene: .
clone size: .
CDR3 protein: CASSGRTSRGYTF
CDR3 DNA: TGTGCCAGCAGTGGGCGGACATCTCGGGGCTACACCTTC

V gene: TRBV24-1
J gene: TRBJ2-7
D gene: TRBD1
clone size: .
CDR3 protein: CATSDGVTGASYEQYF
CDR3 DNA: TGTGCCACCAGTGATGGCGTGACAGGGGCCTCATACGAGCAGTACTTC

V gene: TRBV6-5
J gene: TRBJ2-5
D gene: TRBD2
clone size: .
CDR3 protein: CASQSGTETQYF
CDR3 DNA: TGTGCCAGCCAGAGCGGGACTGAGACCCAGTACTTC

V gene: TRBV7-2
J gene: TRBJ2-2
D gene: TRBD1
clone size: .
CDR3 protein: CASSPGQGPGTGELFF
CDR3 DNA: TGTGCCAGCAGCCCCGGACAGGGACCCGGGACCGGGGAGCTGTTTTTT

V gene: TRBV4-1
J gene: TRBJ1-1
D gene: .
clone size: few
CDR3 protein: CASSQDWVNTEAFF
CDR3 DNA: TGCGCCAGCAGCCAAGATTGGGTGAACACTGAAGCTTTCTTT

V gene: TRBV19
J gene: TRBJ1-1
D gene: TRBD1
clone size: .
CDR3 protein: CASSIRDRGGTEAFF
CDR3 DNA: TGTGCCAGTAGTATACGGGACAGGGGAGGCACTGAAGCTTTCTTT

V gene: TRBV20-1
J gene: TRBJ2-5
D gene: .
clone size: few
CDR3 protein: CSAFPIAVRETQYF
CDR3 DNA: TGCAGTGCTTTTCCGATAGCGGTACGAGAGACCCAGTACTTC

V gene: TRBV7-3
J gene: TRBJ2-5
D gene: TRBD2
clone size: once
CDR3 protein: CASSPASGGLYQETQYF
CDR3 DNA: TGTGCCAGCAGCCCCGCTAGCGGGGGGCTGTACCAAGAGACCCAGTACTTC

V gene: TRBV29-1
J gene: TRBJ1-2
D gene: TRBD1
clone size: many
CDR3 protein: CSGGDRAGRGYTF
CDR3 DNA: TGCAGCGGCGGGGACAGGGCAGGTCGTGGCTACACCTTC

V gene: TRBV7-9
J gene: TRBJ2-2
D gene: .
clone size: .
CDR3 protein: CASSQDLGGGLTGELFF
CDR3 DNA: TGCGCCAGCAGCCAAGACCTGGGTGGCGGGCTCACCGGGGAGCTGTTTTTT

V gene: TRBV29-1
J gene: TRBJ1-1
D gene: .
clone size: .
CDR3 protein: CRYGGGTEAFF
CDR3 DNA: TGCAGGTATGGGGGAGGGACTGAAGCTTTCTTT

V gene: TRBV14
J gene: TRBJ1-1
D gene: TRBD1
clone size: many
CDR3 protein: CASSQLQGAEAFF
CDR3 DNA: TGTGCCAGCAGCCAATTGCAGGGGGCGGAGGCTTTCTTT

V gene: TRBV7-9
J gene: TRBJ1-1
D gene: .
clone size: many
CDR3 protein: CASSPPSNTEAFF
CDR3 DNA: TGTGCCAGCAGCCCCCCCTCCAACACTGAAGCTTTCTTT

V gene: TRBV20-1
J gene: TRBJ2-7
D gene: .
clone size: many
CDR3 protein: CSASLSRSYEQYF
CDR3 DNA: TGCAGTGCTAGTCTCAGCCGATCCTACGAGCAGTACTTC

V gene: TRBV6-1
J gene: TRBJ2-2
D gene: .
clone size: .
CDR3 protein: CASSYQATGELFF
CDR3 DNA: TGTGCCAGCAGTTATCAGGCCACCGGGGAGCTGTTTTTT

V gene: TRBV2
J gene: TRBJ1-5
D gene: TRBD1
clone size: many
CDR3 protein: CASSAVGQGQPQHF
CDR3 DNA: TGTGCCAGCAGTGCGGTGGGACAGGGTCAGCCCCAGCATTTT

V gene: TRBV5-1
J gene: TRBJ1-1
D gene: TRBD1
clone size: .
CDR3 protein: CASSLVAGGSTEAFF
CDR3 DNA: TGCGCCAGCAGCTTGGTGGCAGGGGGGAGCACTGAAGCTTTCTTT

V gene: TRBV7-2
J gene: TRBJ2-7
D gene: TRBD2
clone size: .
CDR3 protein: CASSLAGTSGDYEQYF
CDR3 DNA: TGTGCCAGCAGCTTAGCGGGGACTAGCGGCGACTACGAGCAGTACTTC

V gene: TRBV7-4
J gene: TRBJ2-7
D gene: TRBD1
clone size: .
CDR3 protein: CASSFQPDRGGYEQYF
CDR3 DNA: TGTGCCAGCAGCTTTCAACCGGACAGGGGGGGATACGAGCAGTACTTC

V gene: TRBV6-6
J gene: TRBJ2-7
D gene: .
clone size: .
CDR3 protein: CASSYTGKGIDEQYF
CDR3 DNA: TGTGCCAGCAGTTACACCGGGAAGGGGATCGACGAGCAGTACTTC